This T cell receptor beta chain was documented in a study of blood T cell repertoires in COVID-19 (dated by TCRdb to the early 2020s). In the study overall: Collaborator samples came from the United States, Italy and Spain and covered acute and convalescent phases of COVID-19. The material from the prospective study consisted of cDNA or gDNA derived from T cells, B-cell-depleted T cells, or PBMCs. Deeply sampled blood TCRbeta repertoires from subjects exposed to, actively infected with, or recovered from COVID-19 were included in the dataset. A freely available public database, intended as a resource for researchers studying the immune response to SARS-CoV-2, is where the repertoires were released. Samples were obtained from the ongoing ImmuneRACE study (first 160 participants) and from some 1,300 subjects provided by 6 global collaborators. A de-identified subject ID, COVID-19 status, age in years and sex were almost always included in the sample metadata. HLA class I and class II types, where available, came from metadata supplied by the sample provider rather than from assay-based typing.

This clone showed up just once. This clone's antigen is unknown. No much larger clone is present one base from it, and per-base qualities are unavailable. Trimming removed 3 bases from V and 4 bases from J; the gene matches leave 2 bases unexplained. The CDR3, cysteine through phenylalanine, is 12 amino acids long. Solely the CDR3 DNA is kept, with 36 bases framed from the first base. The germline V gene (reference sequence) sets CDR1 to DFQATT and CDR2 to SNEGSKA. TCRbeta CDR3 regions were amplified from genomic DNA by means of the immunoSEQ Assay, a bias-controlled multiplex PCR. The study's processing was this. The number of nucleated cells in each sample was estimated by amplification of reference gene primers within the assay. To quantify the absolute abundance of each unique TCRbeta CDR3 rearrangement, sequence reads were collapsed and filtered. For each sample, productive Simpson clonality was calculated as the square root of Simpson's diversity index over productive rearrangements. What TCRdb holds here is the immuneACCESS table cut down to in-frame rearrangements. Part of the clones is not present; checked against another copy, under half of the missing clones reflect an unresolved V gene, and the others are unexplained. The DNA gave D and trimming, while V, J and clone size come from that table. The sample contains about 150,000 clones, roughly 84% of them found a single time. The top ten clonotypes cover under 10% of the sample.

The research as a whole found: How much clinical and demographic metadata was included differed by source and by participant, and the metadata was provided uncurated.

One collaborating source in Seattle enrolled patients while the patients were actively infected and followed the patients over time throughout the course of disease. Each collaborating institution followed its own protocols to collect whole blood in K2EDTA tubes. For TCRbeta analysis, collaborators shipped samples as frozen whole blood, isolated PBMCs, or DNA extracted from either of those sample types. The chain was built from TRBV20-1 and TRBJ2-7, and TRBD1 aligns with 8 junction nucleotides. Sequences were obtained from peripheral blood. The TCR was taken from a man between 25 and 39 years old with COVID-19, enrolled during active disease. The CDR3 protein: CSASDRGYEQYF. The nucleotides read TGCAGTGCTAGTGACAGGGGATACGAGCAGTACTTC.